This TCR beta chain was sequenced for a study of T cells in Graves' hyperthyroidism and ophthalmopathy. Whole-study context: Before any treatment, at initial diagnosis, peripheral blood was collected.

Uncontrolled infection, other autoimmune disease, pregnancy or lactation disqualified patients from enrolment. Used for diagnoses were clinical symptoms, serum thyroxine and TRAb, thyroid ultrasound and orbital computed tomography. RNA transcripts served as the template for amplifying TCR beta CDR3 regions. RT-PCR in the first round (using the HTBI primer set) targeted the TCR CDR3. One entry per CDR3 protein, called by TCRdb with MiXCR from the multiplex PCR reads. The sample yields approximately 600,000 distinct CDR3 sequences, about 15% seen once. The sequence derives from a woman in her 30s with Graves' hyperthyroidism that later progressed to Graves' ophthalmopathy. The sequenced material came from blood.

CDR3 bases: TGTGCCACCAGTGATGTGGGACTAGCGGATCAAGAGACCCAGTACTTC. It yields the protein CATSDVGLADQETQYF. This sequence joins TRBV24-1 and TRBJ2-5; TRBD2 aligns across 11 bases. Looked up from germline, CDR1 is KGHDR and CDR2 is SFDVKD. J lost 2 bases, V lost 3 bases, and 4 bases had no gene match. This CDR3 contains 16 residues.